This T cell receptor beta chain stems from a study of CD8 T cells in Susac syndrome. Germline V gene sequence: CDR1 DFQATT, CDR2 SNEGSKA (reference sequence). Trimming cost V 4 bases and J 7 bases, with 10 bases left between them. There are 12 residues in the CDR3. After extraction with the RNeasy kit, about 0.45 to 1 ug of the RNA was reverse transcribed using random hexamers. The TCR beta CDR3 was amplified by immunoSEQ multiplex PCR across 54 Vbeta, 13 Jbeta. MiXCR was run by TCRdb on the immunoSEQ multiplex PCR reads, yielding one entry per CDR3 protein. This sample has roughly 200,000 distinct CDR3 sequences; 85% to 95% occur once, and the top ten carry more than 0.095%. Negative isolation yielded CD8+ and CD4+ T cells; FACS enriched TEMRA cells.

The sequencing input was CD4+ T cells from PBMCs. The receptor's source is a human donor with Susac syndrome. The chain recombines TRBV20-1 with TRBJ1-4; the D is unclear. The CDR3 protein is CSAKFGREKLFF. The CDR3 DNA is TGCAGTGCTAAATTCGGGCGTGAAAAACTGTTTTTT.